This TCR beta chain was recorded in a study of Graves' ophthalmopathy and Graves' hyperthyroidism. With regard to this clonotype: Its antigen is as yet unknown.

This CDR3 has 16 residues. Germline CDR1 reads LGHNA; CDR2 reads YSLEER. With 3 bases clipped from V and 6 bases from J, the junction kept 11 bases outside the gene matches. Pregnant or lactating patients and those with other autoimmune diseases or uncontrolled infections were excluded. From RNA, the CDR3 regions of TCR beta chains were amplified and sequenced. Scientists carried out first-round RT-PCR using HTBI primers and then a second-round multiplex PCR. TCRdb redid the calling of the multiplex PCR reads with MiXCR, one entry per CDR3 protein. The sample lists around 1,000,000 distinct CDR3 sequences; about 38% were seen once. The study's findings and limits: In blood, most expanded thyroid clonotypes above 0.001 frequency were also detected. Researchers report that a 13-signature model separated ophthalmopathy from stable hyperthyroidism, posting around 90% sensitivity and less than 82% specificity.

The chain has TRBV4-3 and TRBJ2-1, with TRBD1 identical over 7 bases. Sequencing input: peripheral blood or thyroid tissue (not recorded which). The receptor was derived from an adult man with Graves' hyperthyroidism. CDR3 region: CASSHRDSPAANEQFF. CDR3 DNA sequence: TGCGCCAGCAGCCACAGGGACAGTCCGGCGGCCAATGAGCAGTTCTTC.